Following are 27 T cell receptor beta chains from one sample sequenced in a study of blood T cell repertoires in COVID-19. Here immunoSEQ multiplex PCR was the method, and the copy in TCRdb shows in-frame clones only, minus some. Among roughly 220,000 clones, about 86% were seen once, and the ten largest hold 1.3%. Sequencing was done on a sample of PBMCs or T cells enriched from blood (not recorded which). The receptors shown here come from a woman aged 35 to 49 with acute COVID-19.

On this clone: Mismatch with germline at one junction end may stem from a read error. V usage is TRBV13 and J usage is TRBJ2-7; tentatively, D is TRBD2 (6 bases). CDR1 is PRHDT, CDR2 FYEKMQ, per germline (reference sequence). This CDR3 has 14 amino acids. The CDR3 nucleotides are TGTGCCAGCAGCCCCTTGGAGGGCTCCTCCGAGCAGTACTTC. Translating gives CASSPLEGSSEQYF.

V and J are TRBV21-1 and TRBJ2-6; the tabulated D call, TRBD2, remains unverified against the DNA. TRBV21-1 is shown as a pseudogene. The CDR3 totals 15 residues. CDR3 sequence (DNA): TGTGCCAGCGGAGGACGGAAGATTGGGGCCAACGTCCTGACTTTC. It specifies CASGGRKIGANVLTF.

The CDR3 loop is CASSHLDTYGELFF. CDR3 in DNA: TGTGCCAGCAGCCACCTGGACACCTACGGGGAGCTGTTTTTT. The chain uses TRBV3-1 (or the pseudogene TRBV3-2) and TRBJ2-2; possible D gene TRBD1, 5 bases. Trimming took 3 bases from V and 7 from J, leaving 12 bases between them. The CDR3 loop spans 14 amino acids. The germline gives CDR1 LGHDT, CDR2 YNNKEL (reference sequence).

This clone was observed a handful of times. V is TRBV27 and J is TRBJ2-7; D might be TRBD1 (8 bases). V was trimmed by 2 bases and J by 3 bases, leaving 11 bases between them. Germline V lookup: CDR1 MNHEY, CDR2 SMNVEV (reference sequence). The CDR3 totals 14 residues. The CDR3 spells CASSLNRGGYEQYF. Here the CDR3 DNA reads TGTGCCAGCAGTTTAAACAGGGGGGGCTACGAGCAGTACTTC.

The V and J genes are TRBV5-1 and TRBJ1-1, with D maybe TRBD1 (6 bases). The germline V and J ends were trimmed by 0 bases and 3 bases, with 12 bases remaining between them. Per the germline V gene, CDR1 is SGHRS and CDR2 is YFSETQ. The CDR3 length is 15 residues. Here the CDR3 reads CASSLESRGYTEAFF. The CDR3 nucleotides read TGCGCCAGCAGCTTGGAATCCAGGGGCTACACTGAAGCTTTCTTT.

In this sample, this clone turned up a few times. The rearrangement joins TRBV27 to TRBJ1-1, with D unresolved. V was cut by 4 bases and J by 2 bases, with 8 bases left in between. From germline, CDR1 is MNHEY and CDR2 SMNVEV (reference sequence). The CDR3 is 13 amino acids. DNA of the CDR3: TGTGCCAGCAGTTATCGGGGAAACACTGAAGCTTTCTTT. This codes for CASSYRGNTEAFF.

V is TRBV7-6 and J is TRBJ2-1; TRBD2 agrees at 8 bases. The V gene's germline CDR1 is SGHVS and CDR2 FNYEAQ. The CDR3 contains 18 residues. J was trimmed by 3 bases and V by 2 bases; bases with no gene match: 12. As DNA, the CDR3 is TGTGCCAGCAGCTTAACTAAGGGGGGAACTAGCGGCTACAATGAGCAGTTCTTC. Protein sequence: CASSLTKGGTSGYNEQFF.

This clone was found a few times. The chain combines TRBV6-6 with TRBJ2-1, with 7 bases identical to TRBD2. The CDR3 totals 17 residues. V dropped 5 bases and J dropped 12; count of bases not matched to a gene: 22. Germline V gene sequence: CDR1 MNHNY, CDR2 SVGAGI (reference sequence). The CDR3 is CASSRTFRDYGDGGQFF. CDR3 DNA: TGTGCCAGCAGTCGGACCTTCCGGGACTATGGGGACGGGGGGCAGTTCTTC.

This clone was counted between two and nine times. J is TRBJ1-5 and V is TRBV27; no firm D call. CDR3 length: 13 amino acids. Germline CDR1 MNHEY, CDR2 SMNVEV (reference sequence). V was shortened by 2 bases and J by 9 bases, with 11 bases between the two germline ends. CDR3 bases: TGTGCCAGCAGTTTAACAGCCTCAGGGCCCCAGCATTTT. It codes for CASSLTASGPQHF.

The chain carries TRBV5-6 and TRBJ2-7; 12 nucleotides align to TRBD2. Germline-derived CDR1 and CDR2 are SGHDT and YYEEEE. J was trimmed by 7 bases and V by 1 base; bases with no gene match: 9. The CDR3 has 16 amino acids. CDR3 region: CASSLLASGRAREQYF. The CDR3 DNA follows: TGTGCCAGCAGCTTGTTAGCTAGCGGGAGGGCGAGAGAGCAGTACTTC. The whole variable domain, remainder taken from reference TRBV5-6 and TRBJ2-7, is DAGVTQSPTHLIKTRGQQVTLRCSPKSGHDTVSWYQQALGQGPQFIFQYYEEEERQRGNFPDRFSGHQFPNYSSELNVNALLLGDSALYLCASSLLASGRAREQYFGPGTRLTVT.

J is TRBJ1-6 and V is TRBV6-6, with D perhaps TRBD1 (5 bases). V was cut by 5 bases and J by 1 base, with 30 bases left in between. CDR3 length: 22 amino acids. Germline lookup yields CDR1 MNHNY and CDR2 SVGAGI (reference sequence). CDR3 amino acids: CASSHQSHRGEGGNSYNSPLHF. CDR3 in DNA: TGTGCCAGCAGTCACCAAAGCCACAGAGGGGAGGGTGGGAATTCCTATAATTCACCCCTCCACTTT.

Notes on this clone: This same CDR3 is encoded by further DNA sequences in the sample. The gene calls are TRBV27 and TRBJ1-3, with a weak D call TRBD1 (5 bases). Germline V gene lookup returns CDR1 MNHEY and CDR2 SMNVEV (reference sequence). V lost 2 bases, J lost 4 bases, and 9 bases lay in between. The CDR3 loop spans 14 amino acids. The CDR3 region has the DNA TGTGCCAGCAGTTTACAGGGTACAGGAAACACCATATATTTT. Its translation: CASSLQGTGNTIYF.

The J gene is TRBJ1-1, the V gene TRBV18; D call uncertain. This CDR3 has 15 amino acids. Germline V gene data show CDR1 as KGHSH and CDR2 as LQKENI. Trimming took off 3 bases at V and 3 bases at J, with 14 bases between the two ends. DNA of the CDR3: TGTGCCAGCTCACCGAGGGTGGGCAGAGACACTGAAGCTTTCTTT. The encoded protein is CASSPRVGRDTEAFF.

About this clone itself: Other DNA sequences of this sample code for an identical CDR3. The chain has TRBV27 and TRBJ1-6, with 7 bases that match TRBD1. Germline values: CDR1 MNHEY, CDR2 SMNVEV (reference sequence). This CDR3 has 14 amino acids. J lost 5 bases, V lost 3 bases, and 1 base had no gene match. CDR3 sequence reads: CASSFGQDNSPLHF. The CDR3 bases are TGTGCCAGCAGTTTCGGACAGGATAATTCACCCCTCCACTTT.

This chain joins TRBV19 and TRBJ2-2; a possible D gene is TRBD1 (6 bases). The CDR3 has 16 residues. Germline values: CDR1 LNHDA, CDR2 SQIVND (reference sequence). Trimming removed 7 bases at V and 1 base at J, with 16 bases between. CDR3 in amino acids: CASTPSQGRNTGELFF. The CDR3 DNA sequence: TGTGCCAGTACCCCGAGTCAGGGGCGGAACACCGGGGAGCTGTTTTTT.

V gene TRBV18 combines with J gene TRBJ1-4, with 9 positions matching TRBD1. CDR1 KGHSH and CDR2 LQKENI come from the germline V gene. There are 14 residues in the CDR3. V lost 3 bases to trimming and J lost 4 bases; unmatched junction nucleotides: 0. CDR3 sequence: CASSPGQGNEKLFF. The CDR3, as DNA: TGTGCCAGCTCACCGGGACAGGGTAATGAAAAACTGTTTTTT.

The chain recombines TRBV3-1 (or the pseudogene TRBV3-2) with TRBJ2-5; 15 nucleotides align to TRBD2. Germline values: CDR1 LGHDT, CDR2 YNNKEL (reference sequence). The V segment lost 5 bases and the J segment 4 bases; nucleotides outside the gene matches: 11. This CDR3 spans 18 amino acids. Here the CDR3 reads CASSTRWTSGRAAETQYF. As DNA, the CDR3 is TGTGCCAGCAGCACCCGTTGGACTAGCGGGAGGGCCGCAGAGACCCAGTACTTC.

This chain connects TRBV9 to TRBJ2-3; 8 bases map to TRBD1. The CDR3 is 15 residues long. The ends lost 2 bases at V and 5 bases at J; junction bases unmatched: 7. Germline CDR1 is SGDLS and CDR2 is YYNGEE. CDR3 coding DNA: TGTGCCAGCAGCGTTTCGACAGGGGAGAAAGATACGCAGTATTTT. Translation: CASSVSTGEKDTQYF.

V and J are TRBV5-5 and TRBJ2-2; 11 positions agree with TRBD2. This CDR3 is 16 amino acids long. Germline V CDR1 and CDR2: SGHKS, YYEKEE (reference sequence). Trimming removed 4 bases from V and 6 bases from J; junction bases left unmatched: 8. The CDR3: CASSILAGGPPGELFF. CDR3 bases: TGTGCCAGCAGCATATTAGCGGGAGGGCCCCCCGGGGAGCTGTTTTTT.

This clone was detected only once. V and J are TRBV18 and TRBJ2-7; TRBD2 matches 8 bases. This CDR3 comprises 14 residues. The germline gives CDR1 KGHSH, CDR2 LQKENI. V was pared by 3 bases and J by 11 bases, with 12 bases of the junction left unmatched. The CDR3 region is CASSPGTRGGNKYF. Written as DNA, the CDR3 is TGTGCCAGCTCACCTGGGACTAGAGGGGGAAACAAGTACTTC.

This rearrangement joins TRBV14 to TRBJ1-2; D remains unclear. This CDR3 has 14 residues. V gave up 6 bases and J gave up 1 base, with 12 bases separating them. The germline gives CDR1 SGHDN, CDR2 FVKESK. CDR3: CASSSATFNYGYTF. DNA of the CDR3: TGTGCCAGCAGTTCAGCGACCTTTAACTATGGCTACACCTTC. The entire variable domain, with the rest obtained from reference TRBV14 and TRBJ1-2, is as follows: EAGVTQFPSHSVIEKGQTVTLRCDPISGHDNLYWYRRVMGKEIKFLLHFVKESKQDESGMPNNRFLAERTGGTYSTLKVQPAELEDSGVYFCASSSATFNYGYTFGSGTRLTVV.

Only a few counts were recorded for this clone. The chain recombines TRBV4-1 with TRBJ2-7; 9 bases are shared with TRBD2. This CDR3 has 15 amino acids. Germline V gene lookup returns CDR1 MGHRA and CDR2 YSYEKL. Trimming took 0 bases from V and 6 from J; bases not matched to a gene: 6. CDR3 nucleotide sequence: TGCGCCAGCAGCCAAGATAGTAGCGGGGGACTCGAGCAGTACTTC. Protein sequence: CASSQDSSGGLEQYF.

The gene calls are TRBV18 and TRBJ1-6; D unresolved. This CDR3 has 14 residues. The germline gives CDR1 KGHSH, CDR2 LQKENI. Trimming removed 6 bases at V and 5 bases at J, with 11 bases between. The CDR3 reads CASSRASNNSPLHF. CDR3 nucleotide sequence: TGTGCCAGCTCGCGGGCCAGCAATAATTCACCCCTCCACTTT.

The V call is TRBV5-6, the J call TRBJ2-3; 11 bases map to TRBD1. J lost 4 bases, V lost 4 bases, and 5 bases had no gene match. This CDR3 contains 15 residues. Germline values: CDR1 SGHDT, CDR2 YYEEEE. Written as DNA, the CDR3 is TGTGCCAGCAGCGACCGGACAGGGGGCGCAGATACGCAGTATTTT. It translates to CASSDRTGGADTQYF.

This chain joins TRBV13 and TRBJ1-1; D gene uncertain. V was trimmed by 6 bases and J by 1 base, leaving 9 bases between them. The CDR3 runs 13 residues. From germline, CDR1 is PRHDT and CDR2 FYEKMQ (reference sequence). The chain's CDR3 is CASSPTGNTEAFF. The CDR3, as DNA: TGTGCCAGCAGTCCGACGGGGAACACTGAAGCTTTCTTT.

V usage is TRBV27 and J usage is TRBJ2-1; D remains unclear. The CDR3 length is 11 residues. The germline V and J ends were trimmed by 3 bases and 7 bases, with 4 bases remaining between them. CDR1 is MNHEY and CDR2 is SMNVEV in the germline V gene (reference sequence). Written as DNA, the CDR3 is TGTGCCAGCAGTTTTCTGAATGAGCAGTTCTTC. Protein sequence: CASSFLNEQFF.

This chain links TRBV29-1 with TRBJ1-2; 8 bases are shared with TRBD1. Germline values: CDR1 SQVTM, CDR2 ANQGSEA. CDR3 length: 13 residues. The trim removed 3 bases at V and 4 bases at J, leaving 4 bases unmatched. The CDR3 bases are TGCAGCGTTGACCATGGGACAGGCTATGGCTACACCTTC. Amino acids: CSVDHGTGYGYTF. Full variable domain (remainder filled in from reference TRBV29-1 and TRBJ1-2): SAVISQKPSRDICQRGTSLTIQCQVDSQVTMMFWYRQQPGQSLTLIATANQGSEATYESGFVIDKFPISRPNLTFSTLTVSNMSPEDSSIYLCSVDHGTGYGYTFGSGTRLTVV.